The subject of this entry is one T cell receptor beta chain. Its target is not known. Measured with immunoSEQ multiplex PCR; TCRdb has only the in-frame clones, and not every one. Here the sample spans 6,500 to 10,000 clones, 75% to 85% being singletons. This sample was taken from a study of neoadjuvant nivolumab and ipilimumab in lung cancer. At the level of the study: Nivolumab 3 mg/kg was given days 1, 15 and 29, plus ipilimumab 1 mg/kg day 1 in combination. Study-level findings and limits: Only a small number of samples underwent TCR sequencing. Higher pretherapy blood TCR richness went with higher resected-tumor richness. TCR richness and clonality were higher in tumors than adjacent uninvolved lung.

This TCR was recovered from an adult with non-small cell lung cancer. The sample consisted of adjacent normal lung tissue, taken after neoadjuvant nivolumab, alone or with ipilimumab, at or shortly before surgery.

CDR3 bases: TGTGCCAGCAGCGTAGCGGGGACAGGGAGGATAGATACGCAGTATTTT. This sequence encodes CASSVAGTGRIDTQYF. J is TRBJ2-3 and V is TRBV9; TRBD1 aligns across 9 bases. This CDR3 comprises 16 residues. Germline lookup yields CDR1 SGDLS and CDR2 YYNGEE. After removal of 0 bases from V and 5 bases from J, the junction contained 7 bases not matched to a gene.